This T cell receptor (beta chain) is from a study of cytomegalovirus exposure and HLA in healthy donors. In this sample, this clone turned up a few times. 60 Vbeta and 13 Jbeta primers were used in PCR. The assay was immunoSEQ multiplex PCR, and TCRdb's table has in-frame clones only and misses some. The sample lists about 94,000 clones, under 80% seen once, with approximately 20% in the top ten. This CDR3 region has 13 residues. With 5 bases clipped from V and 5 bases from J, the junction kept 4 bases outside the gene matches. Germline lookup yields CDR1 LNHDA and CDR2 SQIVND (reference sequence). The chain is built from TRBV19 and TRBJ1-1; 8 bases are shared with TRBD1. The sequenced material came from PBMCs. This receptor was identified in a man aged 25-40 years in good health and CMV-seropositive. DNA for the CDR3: TGTGCCAGTAGTTCTCGGGACAGGACTGAAGCTTTCTTT. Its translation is CASSSRDRTEAFF. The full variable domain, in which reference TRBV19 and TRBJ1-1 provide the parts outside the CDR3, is DGGITQSPKYLFRKEGQNVTLSCEQNLNHDAMYWYRQDPGQGLRLIYYSQIVNDFQKGDIAEGYSVSREKKESFPLTVTSAQKNPTAFYLCASSSRDRTEAFFGQGTRLTVV.